The TCR beta chain under discussion was sequenced for a study of shared clonotypes between healthy human individuals. Samples underwent the assay at deep level. In replicate PCRs of sorted subsets, approximately 210 ng DNA, tens of thousands of T cell genomes, was used. TCRdb's table, derived via immunoSEQ multiplex PCR, lists solely in-frame clones and lacks some. The data contain fewer than 1.6 million clones, less than 99% of them seen just once; the ten biggest clones take up about 0.34%. Findings and caveats of the study: Clonotype sharing across a few donors was observed for 4.5% to 6.5% of naive CD4 clonotypes.

Concerning this clone: Its antigen is as yet unknown.

The sequence was collected from a man aged 30-40 years in good health. The sequencing input was naive CD4+ T cells sorted from blood. The subset: CD45RA+ positively selected.

Written as DNA, the CDR3 is TGTGCCAGCAGCTTGGTTCTAGCGGGAGGGAACACAGATACGCAGTATTTT. This gives the protein CASSLVLAGGNTDTQYF. The chain links TRBV5-6 to TRBJ2-3, with TRBD2 matching over 12 bases. This CDR3 spans 17 amino acids. CDR1 is SGHDT and CDR2 is YYEEEE in the germline V gene. The trim removed 0 bases at V and 2 bases at J, leaving 4 bases unmatched. Full variable domain (rest looked up from reference TRBV5-6 and TRBJ2-3): DAGVTQSPTHLIKTRGQQVTLRCSPKSGHDTVSWYQQALGQGPQFIFQYYEEEERQRGNFPDRFSGHQFPNYSSELNVNALLLGDSALYLCASSLVLAGGNTDTQYFGPGTRLTVL.